This entry lists 30 T cell receptor beta chains sequenced from one sample in a study of radiotherapy plus CTLA-4 blockade in lung cancer. Sequencing used immunoSEQ multiplex PCR; TCRdb keeps in-frame clones, though not all of them. The data contain about 78,000 clones, approximately 86% of them seen just once; the ten biggest clones take up over 0.85%. Specimen: peripheral blood, collected from a patient treated with radiotherapy plus ipilimumab. These receptors originate from a human donor with non-small cell lung cancer who had stable disease on radiotherapy plus ipilimumab.

This chain links TRBV14 with TRBJ2-3; tentatively, D is TRBD2 (7 bases). V dropped 2 bases and J dropped 0 bases, with 15 bases sitting between them. The CDR3 has 17 residues. Germline assignment: CDR1 SGHDN and CDR2 FVKESK. CDR3 sequence (DNA): TGTGCCAGCAGCCAACTTCGTCGGGGGGCTAGCACAGATACGCAGTATTTT. Protein product: CASSQLRRGASTDTQYF. Drawing the rest from reference TRBV14 and TRBJ2-3, the complete variable domain is EAGVTQFPSHSVIEKGQTVTLRCDPISGHDNLYWYRRVMGKEIKFLLHFVKESKQDESGMPNNRFLAERTGGTYSTLKVQPAELEDSGVYFCASSQLRRGASTDTQYFGPGTRLTVL.

The chain recombines TRBV6-5 with TRBJ2-3, with 10 bases identical to TRBD1. Germline loops: CDR1 MNHEY, CDR2 SVGAGI. The length of the CDR3 is 13 residues. Trimming removed 6 bases from V and 8 bases from J; junction bases left unmatched: 5. The CDR3 DNA reads as TGTGCCAGCAGGCGGGACAGGGGTGGTACGCAGTATTTT. Residues: CASRRDRGGTQYF.

As for this clone: No conserved phenylalanine or tryptophan is present at the end of the CDR3, so a read error is the likely explanation. The J gene is TRBJ1-6, the V gene TRBV7-9; possible D gene TRBD1, 5 bases. V lost 1 base and J lost 8, with 9 bases in between. CDR1 is SEHNR and CDR2 is FQNEAQ in the germline V gene (reference sequence). The CDR3 extends over 14 amino acids. CDR3 protein: CASSLGGVDSPLHV. The CDR3 nucleotides read TGTGCCAGCAGCTTAGGGGGGGTTGATTCACCCCTCCACGTT.

The rearrangement links TRBV14 to TRBJ1-1; D gene unclear. The CDR3 extends over 15 amino acids. V lost 1 base to trimming and J lost 3 bases, with 12 bases between them. The germline CDR1 and CDR2 sequences are SGHDN and FVKESK. The CDR3 nucleotides are TGTGCCAGCAGCCAAGTAATTCGGAGAGACACTGAAGCTTTCTTT. Its protein is CASSQVIRRDTEAFF.

The chain carries TRBV10-1 and TRBJ2-3, with 8 nucleotides matching TRBD2. Germline assignment: CDR1 WNHNN and CDR2 SYGVQD (reference sequence). J was trimmed by 4 bases and V by 6 bases; bases with no gene match: 6. There are 14 residues in the CDR3. The CDR3: CASSFSGTSDTQYF. The CDR3 nucleotides are TGCGCCAGCAGCTTTAGCGGGACGTCAGATACGCAGTATTTT.

The chain uses TRBV5-1 and TRBJ2-5; D is uncertain. Trimming cost V 1 base and J 13 bases, with 11 bases left between them. This CDR3 has 11 residues. CDR1 and CDR2 from the germline V gene are SGHRS and YFSETQ. CDR3 residues: CASSLNEQRYF. CDR3 sequence (DNA): TGCGCCAGCAGCTTGAACGAGCAACGGTACTTC.

The J gene is TRBJ2-1, the V gene TRBV5-8; 9 bases match TRBD1. V gave up 0 bases and J gave up 4 bases; unmatched junction bases: 2. This CDR3 has 15 residues. CDR1 and CDR2 (germline): SGHTS, YDEGEE. This CDR3 is CASSLGTGAYNEQFF. The CDR3 bases are TGTGCCAGCAGCTTGGGGACAGGGGCTTACAATGAGCAGTTCTTC.

V gene TRBV13 combines with J gene TRBJ2-7, with a possible D match to TRBD1 (6 bases). The CDR3 length is 12 residues. Germline CDR1 PRHDT, CDR2 FYEKMQ (reference sequence). The V end was cut by 5 bases, the J end by 4 bases, with 9 bases between. This CDR3 reads CASSRTVYEQYF. CDR3 in DNA: TGTGCCAGCAGCCGGACAGTGTACGAGCAGTACTTC.

This clone was observed a few times. The chain links TRBV6-6 to TRBJ1-3; D not certain. The ends were cut back, 2 bases at V and 2 bases at J, with 10 bases in the middle. This CDR3 comprises 15 residues. CDR1 MNHNY and CDR2 SVGAGI come from the germline V gene (reference sequence). CDR3 DNA sequence: TGTGCCAGCAGTTACCAGTCCGTTACTGGAAACACCATATATTTT. Translated: CASSYQSVTGNTIYF.

Written as DNA, the CDR3 is TGTGCCAGAAGCTCACCGACAGGAGCCACAGATACGCAGTATTTT. Protein: CARSSPTGATDTQYF. The rearrangement uses TRBV7-5 and TRBJ2-3; TRBD1 is the table's D call and was not checked against the DNA. TRBV7-5 counts as a pseudogene. The CDR3 is made up of 15 amino acids.

The gene calls are TRBV2 and TRBJ1-5; TRBD1 is a possible D gene (5 bases). Germline assignment: CDR1 SNHLY and CDR2 FYNNEI. The germline V and J ends were trimmed by 5 bases and 0 bases, with 11 bases remaining between them. There are 15 residues in the CDR3. The CDR3 region is CASSTGGNSNQPQHF. The CDR3 coding sequence is TGTGCCAGCAGTACAGGAGGGAATAGCAATCAGCCCCAGCATTTT.

The chain has TRBV7-8 and TRBJ2-1; TRBD2 is a possible D gene (5 bases). CDR3 length equals 13 residues. The V end was cut by 3 bases, the J end by 6 bases, with 9 bases between. Germline V gene sequence: CDR1 SGHVS, CDR2 FQNEAQ. The CDR3 DNA sequence: TGTGCCAGCAGCTTCTGGACTTCCAATGAGCAGTTCTTC. Translating it yields CASSFWTSNEQFF.

The V call is TRBV7-9, the J call TRBJ1-1, with unresolved D. CDR3 length: 13 amino acids. Germline V CDR1 and CDR2: SEHNR, FQNEAQ (reference sequence). V lost 3 bases and J 3 bases, leaving 8 bases between the germline ends. The CDR3 nucleotides are TGTGCCAGCAGCTTTTTTATGTACACTGAAGCTTTCTTT. It codes for CASSFFMYTEAFF.

This chain uses TRBV6-1 with TRBJ2-2; 8 bases match TRBD1. Germline CDR1 MNHNS, CDR2 SASEGT. V trimming: 6 bases; J trimming: 3 bases; junction bases outside the gene matches: 6. The length of the CDR3 is 15 residues. The CDR3 reads CASRSGTGYTGELFF. The CDR3, as DNA: TGTGCCAGCAGATCCGGGACAGGCTACACCGGGGAGCTGTTTTTT.

This clone occurred a few times. This chain uses TRBV7-9 with TRBJ1-5; D is unresolved. Germline V gene sequence: CDR1 SEHNR, CDR2 FQNEAQ (reference sequence). The length of the CDR3 is 13 residues. V lost 2 bases and J 1 base, leaving 3 bases between the germline ends. Here the CDR3 DNA reads TGTGCCAGCAGCTTAATCAGCAATCAGCCCCAGCATTTT. Amino acid sequence: CASSLISNQPQHF.

The chain carries TRBV5-1 and TRBJ2-2; 9 bases are a match to TRBD2. The CDR3 has 16 residues. Germline values: CDR1 SGHRS, CDR2 YFSETQ. V shed 3 bases and J 0 bases; nucleotides not matched to a gene: 3. DNA for the CDR3: TGCGCCAGCAGCTCAGGACTAGCGACGAACACCGGGGAGCTGTTTTTT. It is translated as CASSSGLATNTGELFF.

The chain has TRBV6-5 and TRBJ1-2; D may be TRBD1 (6 bases). CDR3 length: 14 residues. V shed 7 bases and J shed 4 bases, with 16 bases lying between them. Germline loops: CDR1 MNHEY, CDR2 SVGAGI. The DNA of the CDR3 is TGTGCCAGCACCCCCCTACAGGGCCGCTATGGCTACACCTTC. Its translation is CASTPLQGRYGYTF.

V gene TRBV5-1 combines with J gene TRBJ2-2; D may match TRBD1 or TRBD2 (5 bases each). Trimming took 2 bases from V and 7 from J, leaving 12 bases between them. Germline loops: CDR1 SGHRS, CDR2 YFSETQ. This CDR3 spans 14 amino acids. In nucleotides, the CDR3 is TGCGCCAGCAGCTTCCCCGGGGCGGGCGGGGAGCTGTTTTTT. Its protein is CASSFPGAGGELFF.

This chain joins TRBV6-5 and TRBJ2-5; D might be TRBD2 (5 bases). The CDR3 has 13 residues. V was clipped by 11 bases and J by 9 bases, with 22 bases between them. Germline V lookup: CDR1 MNHEY, CDR2 SVGAGI. The DNA of the CDR3 is TGTGCCTGTGGTCCGGGAACGGGATTTGCCCAGTACTTC. Protein product: CACGPGTGFAQYF.

The rearrangement uses TRBV2 and TRBJ2-2; D not certain. The V gene lost 3 bases and the J gene lost 5 bases, with 10 bases spanning the gap. The length of the CDR3 is 14 residues. Per the germline V gene, CDR1 is SNHLY and CDR2 is FYNNEI. The CDR3 nucleotides are TGTGCCAGCAGTGACAGGTTGGGAACCGGGGAGCTGTTTTTT. It translates to CASSDRLGTGELFF.

The chain joins TRBV11-2 to TRBJ2-1; D gene ambiguous. The CDR3 has 12 residues. The V gene lost 6 bases and the J gene lost 7 bases, with 10 bases spanning the gap. In germline, CDR1 is SGHAT, CDR2 FQNNGV. CDR3: CASRRSPNEQFF. CDR3 sequence (DNA): TGTGCCAGCAGACGATCTCCAAATGAGCAGTTCTTC. The variable domain in full, with the rest retrieved from reference TRBV11-2 and TRBJ2-1, is EAGVAQSPRYKIIEKRQSVAFWCNPISGHATLYWYQQILGQGPKLLIQFQNNGVVDDSQLPKDRFSAERLKGVDSTLKIQPAKLEDSAVYLCASRRSPNEQFFGPGTRLTVL.

The chain links TRBV29-1 to TRBJ2-7; 7 bases map to TRBD2. V lost 7 bases to trimming and J lost 1 base; unmatched junction nucleotides: 13. The CDR3 extends over 15 amino acids. CDR1 and CDR2 from the germline V gene are SQVTM and ANQGSEA. CDR3 DNA sequence: TGCAGCGCCGGCGGGGGTGTGCGGGGTTCCTACGAGCAGTACTTC. Protein sequence: CSAGGGVRGSYEQYF.

V gene TRBV18 combines with J gene TRBJ2-1, with 7 bases aligning to TRBD2. The germline CDR1 and CDR2 sequences are KGHSH and LQKENI. With V trimmed by 6 bases and J by 5 bases, 13 bases remained unmatched. The CDR3 contains 16 residues. CDR3 coding DNA: TGTGCCAGCTCGACTCTACTAGGGACTAAACACAATGAGCAGTTCTTC. Protein sequence: CASSTLLGTKHNEQFF.

This clone was seen a handful of times. The genes are TRBV10-3 and TRBJ2-7; D possibly corresponds to TRBD1 (5 bases). Germline V CDR1 and CDR2: ENHRY, SYGVKD. The CDR3 is made up of 14 amino acids. Trimming took off 10 bases at V and 7 bases at J, with 23 bases between the two ends. CDR3 in amino acids: CATPYRRSGREQYF. The CDR3 nucleotides read TGTGCCACCCCTTACAGGCGGTCGGGTAGGGAGCAGTACTTC.

The chain is built from TRBV6-5 and TRBJ1-2, with 7 nucleotides matching TRBD1. In germline, CDR1 is MNHEY, CDR2 SVGAGI. V lost 3 bases, J lost 8 bases, and 6 bases stayed unmatched. The CDR3 totals 13 residues. CDR3 loop: CASSYTGDFGYTF. The DNA of the CDR3 is TGTGCCAGCAGTTATACAGGGGATTTCGGCTACACCTTC.

The V and J genes are TRBV6-1 and TRBJ1-3; a possible D gene is TRBD1 (6 bases). The length of the CDR3 is 15 residues. Trimming took 6 bases from V and 0 from J, leaving 12 bases between them. Per germline, CDR1 MNHNS and CDR2 SASEGT. This CDR3 is CASRPTGSSGNTIYF. For the CDR3, the DNA is TGTGCCAGCAGGCCCACAGGGAGCTCTGGAAACACCATATATTTT.

The gene calls are TRBV2 and TRBJ2-5, with D tentatively TRBD1 or TRBD2 (5 bases each). Germline values: CDR1 SNHLY, CDR2 FYNNEI. With 8 bases removed from V and 5 bases from J, the gap between germline ends came to 18 bases. The CDR3 has 14 amino acids. The CDR3 bases are TGTGCCAGCCCGACGGGGCGGGCTGATGAGACCCAGTACTTC. Its translation: CASPTGRADETQYF.

The chain links TRBV19 to TRBJ1-4, with no clear D. This CDR3 is 13 amino acids long. V was clipped by 5 bases and J by 6 bases, with 10 bases between them. Per the germline V gene, CDR1 is LNHDA and CDR2 is SQIVND (reference sequence). This chain's CDR3 is CASSVGSDEKLFF. The DNA for the CDR3 is TGTGCCAGTAGTGTCGGGTCGGATGAAAAACTGTTTTTT.

The V gene is TRBV14, the J gene TRBJ2-3; 7 positions match TRBD2. Germline trimming cut 1 base from V and 6 bases from J; bases unmatched to any gene: 10. Germline CDR1 SGHDN, CDR2 FVKESK. The CDR3 consists of 16 residues. Written as DNA, the CDR3 is TGTGCCAGCAGCCAAGGTGCGGGAGCACCAAGCGATACGCAGTATTTT. Translating it yields CASSQGAGAPSDTQYF.

This sequence joins TRBV21-1 and TRBJ2-1; the DNA was not compared with TRBD2, the D call given in the table. TRBV21-1 is a pseudogene locus. This CDR3 spans 18 amino acids. CDR3 DNA: TGTGCCAGTCGCTCCCCTCCTCCGCGGCTAGCGGCTGACAATGAGCAGTTCTTC. This translates into CASRSPPPRLAADNEQFF.